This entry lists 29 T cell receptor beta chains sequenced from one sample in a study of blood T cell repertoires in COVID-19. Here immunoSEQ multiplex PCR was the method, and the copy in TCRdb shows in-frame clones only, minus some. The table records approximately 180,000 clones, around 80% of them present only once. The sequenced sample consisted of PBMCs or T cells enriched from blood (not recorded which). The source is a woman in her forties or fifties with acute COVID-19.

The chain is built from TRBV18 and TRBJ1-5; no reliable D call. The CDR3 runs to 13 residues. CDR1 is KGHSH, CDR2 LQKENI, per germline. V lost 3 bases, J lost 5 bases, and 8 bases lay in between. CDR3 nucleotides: TGTGCCAGCTCACCGCGACAAGATCAGCCCCAGCATTTT. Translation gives CASSPRQDQPQHF. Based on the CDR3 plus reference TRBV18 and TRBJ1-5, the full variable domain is NAGVMQNPRHLVRRRGQEARLRCSPMKGHSHVYWYRQLPEEGLKFMVYLQKENIIDESGMPKERFSAEFPKEGPSILRIQQVVRGDSAAYFCASSPRQDQPQHFGDGTRLSIL.

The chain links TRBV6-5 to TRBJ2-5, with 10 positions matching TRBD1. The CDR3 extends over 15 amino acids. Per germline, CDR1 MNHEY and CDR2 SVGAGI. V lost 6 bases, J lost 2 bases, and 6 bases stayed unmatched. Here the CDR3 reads CASRGQGLLQETQYF. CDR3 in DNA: TGTGCCAGCAGGGGACAGGGGTTATTGCAAGAGACCCAGTACTTC.

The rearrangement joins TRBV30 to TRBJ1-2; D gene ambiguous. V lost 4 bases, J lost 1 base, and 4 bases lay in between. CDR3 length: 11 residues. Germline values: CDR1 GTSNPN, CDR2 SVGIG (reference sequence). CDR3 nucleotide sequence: TGTGCCTGGATTCGTAACTATGGCTACACCTTC. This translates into CAWIRNYGYTF.

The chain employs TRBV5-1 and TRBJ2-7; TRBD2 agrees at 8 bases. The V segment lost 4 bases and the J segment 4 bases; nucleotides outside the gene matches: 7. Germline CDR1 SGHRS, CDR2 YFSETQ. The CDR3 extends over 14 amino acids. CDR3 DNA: TGCGCCAGCAGCCCGACCGGGGGGGGATACGAGCAGTACGTC. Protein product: CASSPTGGGYEQYV.

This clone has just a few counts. The CDR3 region has the DNA TGTGCCAGCAGCTTAAATTTCGGGTGGGAGAATGGCTACACCTTC. Translation: CASSLNFGWENGYTF. V is TRBV7-8 and J is TRBJ1-2; D uncertain. This CDR3 has 15 amino acids. The V and J ends lost 2 bases and 6 bases respectively, with 16 bases between them. Germline assignment: CDR1 SGHVS and CDR2 FQNEAQ.

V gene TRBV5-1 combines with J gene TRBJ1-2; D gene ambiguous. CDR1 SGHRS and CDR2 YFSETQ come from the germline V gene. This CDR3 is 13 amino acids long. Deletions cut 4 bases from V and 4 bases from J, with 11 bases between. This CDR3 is CASSRTDVYGYTF. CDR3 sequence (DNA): TGCGCCAGCAGCCGGACTGACGTCTATGGCTACACCTTC.

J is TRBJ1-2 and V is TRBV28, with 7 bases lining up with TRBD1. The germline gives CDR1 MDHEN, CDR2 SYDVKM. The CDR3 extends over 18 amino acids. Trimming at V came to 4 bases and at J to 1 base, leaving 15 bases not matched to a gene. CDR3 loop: CASSWRGVPGTDNYGYTF. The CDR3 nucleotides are TGTGCCAGCAGTTGGCGCGGGGTGCCCGGGACAGATAACTATGGCTACACCTTC.

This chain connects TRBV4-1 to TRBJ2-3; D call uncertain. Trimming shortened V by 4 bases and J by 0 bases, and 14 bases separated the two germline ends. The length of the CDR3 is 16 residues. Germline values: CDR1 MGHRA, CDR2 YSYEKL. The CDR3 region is CASSLSPQASTDTQYF. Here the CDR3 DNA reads TGCGCCAGCAGCCTTTCTCCCCAGGCTAGCACAGATACGCAGTATTTT.

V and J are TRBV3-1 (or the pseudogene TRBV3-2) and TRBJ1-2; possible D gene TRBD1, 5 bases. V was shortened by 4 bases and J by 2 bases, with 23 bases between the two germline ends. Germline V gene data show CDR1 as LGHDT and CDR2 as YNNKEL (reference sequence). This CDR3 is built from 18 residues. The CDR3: CASSPRGFHKKGNYGYTF. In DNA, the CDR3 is TGTGCCAGCAGCCCCCGGGGGTTCCACAAAAAGGGGAACTATGGCTACACCTTC.

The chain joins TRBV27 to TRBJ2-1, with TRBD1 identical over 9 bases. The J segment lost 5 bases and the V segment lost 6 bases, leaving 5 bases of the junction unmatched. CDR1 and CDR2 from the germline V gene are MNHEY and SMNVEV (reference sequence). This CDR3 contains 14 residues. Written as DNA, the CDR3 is TGTGCCAGCAGCCTGGGGACAGGGAACAATGAGCAGTTCTTC. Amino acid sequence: CASSLGTGNNEQFF.

This chain's CDR3 is CASSFRGDLNTGELFF. The CDR3 nucleotides are TGTGCCAGCAGCTTTCGCGGGGACCTGAACACCGGGGAGCTGTTTTTT. The chain links TRBV7-8 to TRBJ2-2; a weak D match, TRBD2 (6 bases). The length of the CDR3 is 16 residues. The germline gives CDR1 SGHVS, CDR2 FQNEAQ. V was pared by 3 bases and J by 1 base, with 12 bases between.

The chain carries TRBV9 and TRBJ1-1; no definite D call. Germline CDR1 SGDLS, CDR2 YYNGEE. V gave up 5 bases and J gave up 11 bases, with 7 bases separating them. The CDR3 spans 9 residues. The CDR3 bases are TGTGCCAGCAGGCCGGGGGCTTTCTTT. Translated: CASRPGAFF.

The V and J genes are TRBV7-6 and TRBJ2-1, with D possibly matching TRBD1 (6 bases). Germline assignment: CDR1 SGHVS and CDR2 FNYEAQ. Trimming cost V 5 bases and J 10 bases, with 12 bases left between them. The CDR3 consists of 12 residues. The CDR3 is CASSEQGGEQFF. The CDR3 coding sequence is TGTGCCAGCAGCGAACAGGGCGGGGAGCAGTTCTTC.

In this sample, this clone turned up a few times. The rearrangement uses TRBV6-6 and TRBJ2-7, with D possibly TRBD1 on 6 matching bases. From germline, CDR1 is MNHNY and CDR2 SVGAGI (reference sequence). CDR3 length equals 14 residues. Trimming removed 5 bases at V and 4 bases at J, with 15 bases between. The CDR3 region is CASSPMDRNYEQYV. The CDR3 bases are TGTGCCAGCAGTCCTATGGACAGAAATTACGAGCAGTACGTC.

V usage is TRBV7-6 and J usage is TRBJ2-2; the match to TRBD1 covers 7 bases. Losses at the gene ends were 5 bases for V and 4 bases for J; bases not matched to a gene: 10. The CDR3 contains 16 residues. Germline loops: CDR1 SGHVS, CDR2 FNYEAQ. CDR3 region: CASSPGQSPATGELFF. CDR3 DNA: TGTGCCAGCAGCCCGGGACAGAGCCCTGCCACCGGGGAGCTGTTTTTT.

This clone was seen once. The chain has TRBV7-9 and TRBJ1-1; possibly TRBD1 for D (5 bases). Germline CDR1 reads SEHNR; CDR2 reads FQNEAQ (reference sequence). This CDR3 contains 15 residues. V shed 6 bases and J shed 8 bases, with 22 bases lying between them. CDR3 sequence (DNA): TGTGCCAGCAGGTCAACGCGGGGACTGGAACAGGAAGCTTTCTTT. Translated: CASRSTRGLEQEAFF.

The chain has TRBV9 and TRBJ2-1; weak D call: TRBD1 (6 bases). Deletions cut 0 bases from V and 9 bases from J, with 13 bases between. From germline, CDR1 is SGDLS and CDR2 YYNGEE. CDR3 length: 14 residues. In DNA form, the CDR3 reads TGTGCCAGCAGCGTAGGGGTGGGCAGGGGTGAGCAGTTCTTC. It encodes CASSVGVGRGEQFF.

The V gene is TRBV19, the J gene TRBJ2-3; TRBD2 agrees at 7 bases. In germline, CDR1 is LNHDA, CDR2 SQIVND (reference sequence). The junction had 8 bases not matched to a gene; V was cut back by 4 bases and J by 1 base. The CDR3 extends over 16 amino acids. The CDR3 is CASSSDGGGGTDTQYF. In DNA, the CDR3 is TGTGCCAGTAGTAGCGATGGGGGAGGGGGCACAGATACGCAGTATTTT.

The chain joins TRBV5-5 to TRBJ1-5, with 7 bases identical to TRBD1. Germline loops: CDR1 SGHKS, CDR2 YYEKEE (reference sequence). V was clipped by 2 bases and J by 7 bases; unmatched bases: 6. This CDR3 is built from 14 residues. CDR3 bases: TGTGCCAGCAGCTTTAAGGGGGCATGGCAGCCCCAGCATTTT. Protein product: CASSFKGAWQPQHF.

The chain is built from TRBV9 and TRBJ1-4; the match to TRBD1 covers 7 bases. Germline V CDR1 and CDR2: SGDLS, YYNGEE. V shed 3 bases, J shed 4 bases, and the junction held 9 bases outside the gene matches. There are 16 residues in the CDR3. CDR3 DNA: TGTGCCAGCAGCGCCCGGGACAGAGGATTTAATGAAAAACTGTTTTTT. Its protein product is CASSARDRGFNEKLFF.

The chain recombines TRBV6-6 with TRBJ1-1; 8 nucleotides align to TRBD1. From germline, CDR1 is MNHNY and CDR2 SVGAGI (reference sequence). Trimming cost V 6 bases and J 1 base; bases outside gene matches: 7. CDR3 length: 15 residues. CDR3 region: CASRDEGTGNTEAFF. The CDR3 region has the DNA TGTGCCAGCAGGGACGAAGGGACAGGGAACACTGAAGCTTTCTTT.

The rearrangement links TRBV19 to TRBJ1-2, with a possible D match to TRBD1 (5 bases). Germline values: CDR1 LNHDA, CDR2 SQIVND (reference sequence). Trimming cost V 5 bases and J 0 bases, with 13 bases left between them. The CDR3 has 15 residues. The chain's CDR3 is CASSPSTVANYGYTF. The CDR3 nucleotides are TGTGCCAGTAGTCCGTCGACAGTCGCTAACTATGGCTACACCTTC.

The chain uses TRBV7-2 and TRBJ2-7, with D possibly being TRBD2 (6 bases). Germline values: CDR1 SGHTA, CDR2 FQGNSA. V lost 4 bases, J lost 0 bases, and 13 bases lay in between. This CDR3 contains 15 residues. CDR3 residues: CASSYIADNSYEQYV. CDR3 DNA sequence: TGTGCCAGCAGCTACATAGCGGATAACTCCTACGAGCAGTACGTC.

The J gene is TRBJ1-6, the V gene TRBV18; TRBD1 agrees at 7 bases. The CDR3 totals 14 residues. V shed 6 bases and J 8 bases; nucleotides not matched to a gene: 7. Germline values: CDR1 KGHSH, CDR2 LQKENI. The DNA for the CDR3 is TGTGCCAGCTCCCGGGACAGTCGGGATTCACCCCTCCACTTT. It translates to CASSRDSRDSPLHF.

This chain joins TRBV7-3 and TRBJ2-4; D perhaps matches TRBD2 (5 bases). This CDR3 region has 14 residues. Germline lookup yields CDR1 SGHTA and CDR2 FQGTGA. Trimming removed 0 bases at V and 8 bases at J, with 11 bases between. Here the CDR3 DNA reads TGTGCCAGCAGCTTAACATTTGAGAGGGACATTCAGTACTTC. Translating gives CASSLTFERDIQYF.

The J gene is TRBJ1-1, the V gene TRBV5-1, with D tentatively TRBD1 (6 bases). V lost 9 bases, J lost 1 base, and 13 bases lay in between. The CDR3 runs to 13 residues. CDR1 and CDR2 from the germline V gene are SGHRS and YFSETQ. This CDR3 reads CATGQGPNTEAFF. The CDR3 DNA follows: TGCGCCACCGGGCAGGGGCCGAACACTGAAGCTTTCTTT.

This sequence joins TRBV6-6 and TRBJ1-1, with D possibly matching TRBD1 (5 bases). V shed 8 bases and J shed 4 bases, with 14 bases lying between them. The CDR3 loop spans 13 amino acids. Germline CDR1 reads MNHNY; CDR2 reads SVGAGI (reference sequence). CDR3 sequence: CASFRVGVTEAFF. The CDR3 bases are TGTGCCAGCTTCAGGGTTGGGGTCACTGAAGCTTTCTTT.

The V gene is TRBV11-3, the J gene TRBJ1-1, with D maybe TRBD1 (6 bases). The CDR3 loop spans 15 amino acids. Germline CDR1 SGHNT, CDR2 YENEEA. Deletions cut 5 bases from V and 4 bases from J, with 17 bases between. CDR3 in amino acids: CASSLGTGSATEAFF. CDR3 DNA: TGTGCCAGCAGCCTAGGCACAGGGAGTGCCACTGAAGCTTTCTTT.

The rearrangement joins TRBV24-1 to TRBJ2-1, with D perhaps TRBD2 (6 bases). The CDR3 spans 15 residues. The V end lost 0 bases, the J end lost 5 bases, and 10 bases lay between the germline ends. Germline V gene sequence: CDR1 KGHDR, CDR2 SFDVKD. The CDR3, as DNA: TGTGCCACCAGTGATTTGCCTAGCGATCACAATGAGCAGTTCTTC. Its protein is CATSDLPSDHNEQFF.